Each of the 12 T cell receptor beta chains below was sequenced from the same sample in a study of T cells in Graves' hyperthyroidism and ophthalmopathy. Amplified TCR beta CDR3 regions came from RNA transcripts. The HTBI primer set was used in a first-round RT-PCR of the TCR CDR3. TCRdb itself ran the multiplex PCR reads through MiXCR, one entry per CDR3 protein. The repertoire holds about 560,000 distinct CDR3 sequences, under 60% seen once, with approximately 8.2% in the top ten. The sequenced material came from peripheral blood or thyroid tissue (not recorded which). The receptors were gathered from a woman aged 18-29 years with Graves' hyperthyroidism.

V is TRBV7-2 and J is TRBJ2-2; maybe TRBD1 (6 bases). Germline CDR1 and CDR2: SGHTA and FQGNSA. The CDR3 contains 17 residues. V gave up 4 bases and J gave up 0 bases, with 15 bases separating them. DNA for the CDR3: TGTGCCAGCAGCTGGGTGTGGACAGAGACGAACACCGGGGAGCTGTTTTTT. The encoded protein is CASSWVWTETNTGELFF. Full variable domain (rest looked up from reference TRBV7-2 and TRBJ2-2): GAGVSQSPSNKVTEKGKDVELRCDPISGHTALYWYRQSLGQGLEFLIYFQGNSAPDKSGLPSDRFSAERTGGSVSTLTIQRTQQEDSAVYLCASSWVWTETNTGELFFGEGSRLTVL.

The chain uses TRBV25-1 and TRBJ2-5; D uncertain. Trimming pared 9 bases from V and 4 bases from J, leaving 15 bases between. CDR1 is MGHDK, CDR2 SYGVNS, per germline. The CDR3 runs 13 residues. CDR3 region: CASRDQYRETQYF. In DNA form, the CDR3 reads TGTGCCAGTCGTGACCAATATCGAGAGACCCAGTACTTC.

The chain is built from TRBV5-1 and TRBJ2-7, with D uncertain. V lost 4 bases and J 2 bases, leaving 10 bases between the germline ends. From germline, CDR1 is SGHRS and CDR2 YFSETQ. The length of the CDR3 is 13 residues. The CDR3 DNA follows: TGCGCCAGCAGCCAAGATAGCACCTACGAGCAGTACTTC. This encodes CASSQDSTYEQYF.

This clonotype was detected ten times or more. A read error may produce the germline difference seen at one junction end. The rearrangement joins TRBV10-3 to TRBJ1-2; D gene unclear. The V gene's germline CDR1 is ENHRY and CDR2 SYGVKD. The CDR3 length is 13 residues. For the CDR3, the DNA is TGTGCCAGCAGTTCCCCCGACGGTAGCGGCTACACCTTC. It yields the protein CASSSPDGSGYTF.

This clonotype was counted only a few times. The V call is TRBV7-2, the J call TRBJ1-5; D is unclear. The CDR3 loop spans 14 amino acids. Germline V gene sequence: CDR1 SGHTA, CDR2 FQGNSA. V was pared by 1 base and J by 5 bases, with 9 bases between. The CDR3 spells CASSLGVTDQPQHF. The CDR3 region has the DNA TGTGCCAGCAGCTTAGGGGTCACGGATCAGCCCCAGCATTTT.

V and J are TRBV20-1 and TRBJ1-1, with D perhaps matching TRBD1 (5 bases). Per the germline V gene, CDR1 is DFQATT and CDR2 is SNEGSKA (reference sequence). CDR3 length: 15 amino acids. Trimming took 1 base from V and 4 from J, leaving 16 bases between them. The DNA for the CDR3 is TGCAGTGCTAGAGGGGTCGGGGGGTTGATCACTGAAGCTTTCTTT. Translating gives CSARGVGGLITEAFF.

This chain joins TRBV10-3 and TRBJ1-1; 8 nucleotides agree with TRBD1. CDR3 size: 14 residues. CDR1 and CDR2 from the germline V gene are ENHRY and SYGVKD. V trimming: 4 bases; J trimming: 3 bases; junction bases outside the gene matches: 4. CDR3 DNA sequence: TGTGCCATCAGTGGCAGGGGGCGGGACACTGAAGCTTTCTTT. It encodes CAISGRGRDTEAFF.

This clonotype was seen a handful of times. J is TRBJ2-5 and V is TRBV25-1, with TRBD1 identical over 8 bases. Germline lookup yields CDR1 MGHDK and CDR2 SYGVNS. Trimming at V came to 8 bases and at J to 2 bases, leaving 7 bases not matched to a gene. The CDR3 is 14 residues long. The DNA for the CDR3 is TGTGCCAGCGCTGGGAGGACAGGGCAAGAGACCCAGTACTTC. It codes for CASAGRTGQETQYF.

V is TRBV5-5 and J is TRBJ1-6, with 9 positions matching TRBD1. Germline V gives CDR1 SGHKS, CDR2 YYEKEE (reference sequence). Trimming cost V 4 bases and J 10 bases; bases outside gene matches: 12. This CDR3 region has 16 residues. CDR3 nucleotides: TGTGCCAGCAGCAATGTACCGGGACAGGGAACGTCACCCCTCCACTTT. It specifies CASSNVPGQGTSPLHF.

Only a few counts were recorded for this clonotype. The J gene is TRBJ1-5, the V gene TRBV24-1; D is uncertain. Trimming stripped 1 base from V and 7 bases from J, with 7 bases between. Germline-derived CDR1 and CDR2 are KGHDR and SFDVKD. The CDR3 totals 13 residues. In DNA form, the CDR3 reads TGTGCCACCAGTGATTTAACCGGACAGCCCCAGCATTTT. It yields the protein CATSDLTGQPQHF.

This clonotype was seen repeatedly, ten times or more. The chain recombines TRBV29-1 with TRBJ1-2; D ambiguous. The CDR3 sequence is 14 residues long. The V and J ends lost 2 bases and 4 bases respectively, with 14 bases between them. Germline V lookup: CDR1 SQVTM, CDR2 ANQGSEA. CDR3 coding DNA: TGCAGCGTTGAAACGAGCCGGACGGGCTATGGCTACACCTTC. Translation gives CSVETSRTGYGYTF. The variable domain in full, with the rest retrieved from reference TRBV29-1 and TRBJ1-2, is SAVISQKPSRDICQRGTSLTIQCQVDSQVTMMFWYRQQPGQSLTLIATANQGSEATYESGFVIDKFPISRPNLTFSTLTVSNMSPEDSSIYLCSVETSRTGYGYTFGSGTRLTVV.

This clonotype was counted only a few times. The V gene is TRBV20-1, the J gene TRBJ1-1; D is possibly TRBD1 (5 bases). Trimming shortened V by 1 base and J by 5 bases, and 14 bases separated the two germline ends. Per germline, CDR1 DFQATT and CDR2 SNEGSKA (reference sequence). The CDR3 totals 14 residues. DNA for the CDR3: TGCAGTGCTAGAGGAAGGGACGGACGAACTGAAGCTTTCTTT. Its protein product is CSARGRDGRTEAFF.